Sequencing of this T cell receptor (beta chain) was carried out in a study of shared clonotypes between healthy human individuals. Broader study findings: Some naive CD4 clonotypes, 4% to 6%, turned up in common across several donors.

About this clone itself: The target antigen is unknown.

Each subset's genomic DNA was split evenly across several immunoSEQ plates. The table came from immunoSEQ multiplex PCR; TCRdb's copy has only in-frame clones and leaves some out. The sample lists 2 million to 2.5 million clones, approximately 93% occurring once. All donors qualified as healthy HIV-negative adults and had experienced no recent acute infections or vaccinations. CD45RA-negative memory and CD45RA+ naive subsets were split from the CD4+ cells. V shed 2 bases, J shed 0 bases, and the junction held 6 bases outside the gene matches. There are 17 residues in the CDR3. Germline V gives CDR1 LGHNA, CDR2 YNFKEQ.

The origin of this receptor is a man aged 18 to 29 in good health. Some clones in this sample may be carry-over from other donors' samples. Sequenced: naive CD4+ T cells from PBMCs. Subset of the sample: CD45RA+ positively selected. J is TRBJ2-2 and V is TRBV4-2, with 7 bases lining up with TRBD2. DNA of the CDR3: TGTGCCAGCAGCCAAAAGTCTAGCGGAGCGAACACCGGGGAGCTGTTTTTT. It yields the protein CASSQKSSGANTGELFF.